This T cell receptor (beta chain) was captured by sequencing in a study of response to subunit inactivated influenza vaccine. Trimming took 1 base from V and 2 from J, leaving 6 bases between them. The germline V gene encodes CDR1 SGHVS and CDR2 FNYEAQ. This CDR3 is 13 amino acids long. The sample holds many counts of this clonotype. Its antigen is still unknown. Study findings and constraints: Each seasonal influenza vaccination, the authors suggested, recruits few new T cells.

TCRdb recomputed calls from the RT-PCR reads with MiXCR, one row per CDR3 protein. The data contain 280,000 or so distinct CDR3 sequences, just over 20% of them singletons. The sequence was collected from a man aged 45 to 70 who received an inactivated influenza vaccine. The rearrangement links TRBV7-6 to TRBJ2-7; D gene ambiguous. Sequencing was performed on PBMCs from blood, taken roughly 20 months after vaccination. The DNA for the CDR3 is TGTGCCAGCAGCTTAGGACGGACCTACGAGCAGTACTTC. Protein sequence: CASSLGRTYEQYF.